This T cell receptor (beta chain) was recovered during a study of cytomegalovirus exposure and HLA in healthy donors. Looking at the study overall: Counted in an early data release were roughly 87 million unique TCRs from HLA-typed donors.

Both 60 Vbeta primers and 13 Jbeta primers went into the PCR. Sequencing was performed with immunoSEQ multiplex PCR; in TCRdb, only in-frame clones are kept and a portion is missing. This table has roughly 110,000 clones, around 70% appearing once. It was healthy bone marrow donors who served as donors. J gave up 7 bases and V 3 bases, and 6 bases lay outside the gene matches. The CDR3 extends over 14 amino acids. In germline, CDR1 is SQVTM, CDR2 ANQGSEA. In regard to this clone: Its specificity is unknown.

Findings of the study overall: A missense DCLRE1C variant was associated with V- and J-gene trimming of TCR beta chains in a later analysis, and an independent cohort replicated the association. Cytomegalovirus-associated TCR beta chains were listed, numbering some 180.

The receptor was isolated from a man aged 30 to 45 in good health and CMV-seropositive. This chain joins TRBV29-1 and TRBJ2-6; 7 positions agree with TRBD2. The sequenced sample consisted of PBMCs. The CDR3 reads CSVDIREGANVLTF. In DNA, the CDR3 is TGCAGCGTTGACATCAGGGAGGGCGCCAACGTCCTGACTTTC. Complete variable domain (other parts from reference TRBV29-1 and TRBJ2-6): SAVISQKPSRDICQRGTSLTIQCQVDSQVTMMFWYRQQPGQSLTLIATANQGSEATYESGFVIDKFPISRPNLTFSTLTVSNMSPEDSSIYLCSVDIREGANVLTFGAGSRLTVL.